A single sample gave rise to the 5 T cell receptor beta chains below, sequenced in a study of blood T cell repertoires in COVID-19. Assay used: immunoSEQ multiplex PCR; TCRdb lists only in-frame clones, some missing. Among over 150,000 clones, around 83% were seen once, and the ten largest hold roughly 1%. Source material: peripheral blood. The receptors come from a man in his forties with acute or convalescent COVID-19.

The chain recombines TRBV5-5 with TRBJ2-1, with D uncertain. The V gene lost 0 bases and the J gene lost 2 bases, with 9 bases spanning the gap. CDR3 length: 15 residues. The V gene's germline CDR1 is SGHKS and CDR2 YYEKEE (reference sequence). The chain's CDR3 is CASSLEGTTYNEQFF. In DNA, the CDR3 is TGTGCCAGCAGCTTGGAAGGAACTACCTACAATGAGCAGTTCTTC.

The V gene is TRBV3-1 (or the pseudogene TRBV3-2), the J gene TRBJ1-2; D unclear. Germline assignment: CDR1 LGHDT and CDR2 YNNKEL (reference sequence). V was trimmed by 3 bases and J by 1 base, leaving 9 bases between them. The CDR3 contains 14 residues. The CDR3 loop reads CASSHMVSNYGYTF. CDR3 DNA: TGTGCCAGCAGCCATATGGTCAGTAACTATGGCTACACCTTC.

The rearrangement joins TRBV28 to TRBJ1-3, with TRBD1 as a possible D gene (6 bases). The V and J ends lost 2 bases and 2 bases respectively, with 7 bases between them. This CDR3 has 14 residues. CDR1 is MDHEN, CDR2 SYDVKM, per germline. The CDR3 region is CASSLGQPGNTIYF. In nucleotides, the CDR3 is TGTGCCAGCAGTTTAGGACAGCCTGGAAACACCATATATTTT.

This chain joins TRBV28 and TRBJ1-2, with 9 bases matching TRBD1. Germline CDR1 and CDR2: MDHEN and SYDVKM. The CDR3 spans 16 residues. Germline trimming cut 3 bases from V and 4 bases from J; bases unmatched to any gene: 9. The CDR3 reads CASSFPTGGPIYGYTF. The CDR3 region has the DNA TGTGCCAGCAGTTTCCCTACAGGGGGCCCCATCTATGGCTACACCTTC.

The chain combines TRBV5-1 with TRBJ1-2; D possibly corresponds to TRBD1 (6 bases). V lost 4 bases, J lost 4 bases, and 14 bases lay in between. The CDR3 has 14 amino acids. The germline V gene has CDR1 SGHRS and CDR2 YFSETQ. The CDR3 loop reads CASSAPQGAYGYTF. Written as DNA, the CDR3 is TGCGCCAGCAGCGCCCCACAGGGAGCCTATGGCTACACCTTC.